What follows is one T cell receptor (beta chain) and its context. Its antigen is unidentified. Time point given: week 11, during vaccination. It was 300 ug of mutant IDH1 20-mer peptide that made up each vaccine dose, given with topical imiquimod. Only in-frame clones appear in the TCRdb table, and some are missing; sequencing was by immunoSEQ multiplex PCR. Among under 55,000 clones listed, 75% to 95% were seen once. This sample was taken from a study of a mutant IDH1 vaccine in newly diagnosed glioma. Turning to the study itself: Patients came in for eight vaccinations, in weeks 1, 3, 5, 7, 11, 15, 19 and 23. Vaccines were begun 4-6 weeks after radiotherapy alone, or with temozolomide cycles.

General study points: Changes to the top peripheral T cell clonotypes appeared unrelated to pseudoprogression. Overall, 85% to 95% of patients had vaccine-induced immune responses.

This TCR came from a man aged 50 to 60 with glioma. The sample was PBMCs, taken from a glioma patient whose treatment included an IDH1 peptide vaccine.

The CDR3 reads CAWSVNMGYTF. Written as DNA, the CDR3 is TGTGCCTGGAGTGTAAACATGGGCTACACCTTC. The chain couples TRBV30 to TRBJ1-2; D uncertain. Trimming shortened V by 0 bases and J by 8 bases, and 7 bases separated the two germline ends. Germline V gene data show CDR1 as GTSNPN and CDR2 as SVGIG (reference sequence). The CDR3 covers 11 residues. Full variable domain (missing parts from reference TRBV30 and TRBJ1-2): SQTIHQWPATLVQPVGSPLSLECTVEGTSNPNLYWYRQAAGRGLQLLFYSVGIGQISSEVPQNLSASRPQDRQFILSSKKLLLSDSGFYLCAWSVNMGYTFGSGTRLTVV.